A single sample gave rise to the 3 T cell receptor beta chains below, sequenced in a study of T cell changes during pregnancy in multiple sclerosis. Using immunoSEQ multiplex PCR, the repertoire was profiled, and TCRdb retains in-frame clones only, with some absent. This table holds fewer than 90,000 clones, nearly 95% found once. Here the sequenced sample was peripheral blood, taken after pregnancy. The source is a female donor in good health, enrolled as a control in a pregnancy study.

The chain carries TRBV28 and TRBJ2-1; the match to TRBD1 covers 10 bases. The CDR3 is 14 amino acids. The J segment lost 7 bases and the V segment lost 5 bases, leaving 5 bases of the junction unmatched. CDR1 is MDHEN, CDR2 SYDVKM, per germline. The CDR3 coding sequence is TGTGCCAGCAGTAGACAGGGGGCACGAAATGAGCAGTTCTTC. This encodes CASSRQGARNEQFF. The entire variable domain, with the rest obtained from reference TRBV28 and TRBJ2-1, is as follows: DVKVTQSSRYLVKRTGEKVFLECVQDMDHENMFWYRQDPGLGLRLIYFSYDVKMKEKGDIPEGYSVSREKKERFSLILESASTNQTSMYLCASSRQGARNEQFFGPGTRLTVL.

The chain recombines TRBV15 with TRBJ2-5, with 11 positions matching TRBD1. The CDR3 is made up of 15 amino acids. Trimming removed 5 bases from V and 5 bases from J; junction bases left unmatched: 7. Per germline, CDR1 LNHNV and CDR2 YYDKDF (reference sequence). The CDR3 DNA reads TGTGCCACCAGCGCCCGGACAGGGGGCGCGGAGACCCAGTACTTC. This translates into CATSARTGGAETQYF.

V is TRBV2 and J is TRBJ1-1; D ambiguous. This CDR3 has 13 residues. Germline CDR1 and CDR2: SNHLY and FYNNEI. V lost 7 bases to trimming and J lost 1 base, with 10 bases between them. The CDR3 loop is CASTADSNTEAFF. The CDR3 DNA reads TGTGCCAGCACCGCAGACTCGAACACTGAAGCTTTCTTT. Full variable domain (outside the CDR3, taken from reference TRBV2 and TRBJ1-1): EPEVTQTPSHQVTQMGQEVILRCVPISNHLYFYWYRQILGQKVEFLVSFYNNEISEKSEIFDDQFSVERPDGSNFTLKIRSTKLEDSAMYFCASTADSNTEAFFGQGTRLTVV.